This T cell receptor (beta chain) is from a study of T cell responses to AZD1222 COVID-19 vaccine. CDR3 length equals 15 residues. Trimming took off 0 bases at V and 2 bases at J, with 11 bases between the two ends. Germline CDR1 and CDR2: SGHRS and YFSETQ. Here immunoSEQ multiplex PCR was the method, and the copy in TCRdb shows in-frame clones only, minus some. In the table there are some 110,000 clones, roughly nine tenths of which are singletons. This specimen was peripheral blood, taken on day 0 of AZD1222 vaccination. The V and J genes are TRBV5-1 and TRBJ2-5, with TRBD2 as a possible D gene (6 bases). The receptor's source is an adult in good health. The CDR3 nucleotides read TGCGCCAGCAGCTTGGCCGGGACTCAACAAGAGACCCAGTACTTC. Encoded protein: CASSLAGTQQETQYF.